This TCR beta chain originates from a study of CD8 T cells in ankylosing spondylitis (dated by TCRdb to the late 2010s). With respect to the entire study: T cell receptor beta repertoires were profiled in healthy donors and ankylosing spondylitis patients so that disease-linked TCR variants could be found. The full study cohort comprised 20 to 30 ankylosing spondylitis patients and approximately 100 healthy donors. Samples of peripheral blood were taken, and for ankylosing spondylitis patients, synovial fluid was collected as well. What the authors observed across the whole study: Some motif variants had previously been reported in the synovial fluid and blood of reactive arthritis patients, which suggests shared mechanisms of disease initiation. A CD8+ phenotype was shown by the disease-linked clones, which were found at relatively low frequencies in peripheral blood. Significant enrichment of the disease-linked clones was reported in matched synovial fluid samples from ankylosing spondylitis patients. Blood from ankylosing spondylitis patients appeared to be characterized by a TCR beta motif made up of several highly homologous amino acid variants.

Details on this clonotype: No antigen is known for it. Per-base quality was not reported, and no clone a single base away is much larger than it.

Sequenced using an Illumina HiSeq 2500. TCR beta libraries were prepared by quantitative 5'-RACE with molecular barcodes. The study's processing was this. To identify disease-linked TCR variants, a new computational method was used, one built on a probabilistic model of VDJ rearrangement. The raw public reads went through TCRdb reprocessing: fastp at Q25, MiXCR clone calling, in-frame beta chains kept. Here each entry gathers all rows of one CDR3 protein and keeps the most common genes and DNA. In this record, the V and J calls reflect TCRdb's handling and not the investigators' own analysis. This sample has 150,000 to 200,000 distinct CDR3 sequences in its table, and roughly a third of those were observed once. The ten largest clones represent around 6.2% of the sample. Synovial fluid samples were paired with blood samples taken from the same ankylosing spondylitis patients. The receptor's source is a male donor with ankylosing spondylitis. Sequenced input: synovial fluid, either unsorted or a sorted T cell fraction (not recorded which).

For the CDR3, the sequence is CASSKDRGAAGELFF. Read as DNA, the sequence is TGTGCCAGCAGCAAAGACAGGGGTGCGGCCGGGGAGCTGTTTTTT. This chain is built from TRBV7-2 and TRBJ2-2, and 8 bases in between align with TRBD1. CDR1 and CDR2, per the germline V gene, are SGHTA and FQGNSA. Unmatched junction bases come to 8, with V trimmed by 5 bases and J by 6 bases. The CDR3 starts with the cysteine, ends with the phenylalanine, and has 15 residues. The CDR3 DNA has 45 bases and is translated from base 1.